The 27 T cell receptor beta chains given below trace back to one sample, sequenced in a study of identical twins. MiXCR, run by TCRdb on the 5' RACE reads, gives a single entry per CDR3 protein. The sample shows around 370,000 distinct CDR3 sequences, 9% of them seen only once. The source material was naive T cells sorted from blood. These receptors were obtained from a woman aged 45-65 years in good health.

This clonotype was counted many times. The CDR3 loop reads CASSRQLGLNIQYF. The CDR3 coding sequence is TGTGCCAGCAGCCGACAGCTTGGGTTGAACATTCAGTACTTC. The chain is built from TRBV6-5 and TRBJ2-4; TRBD1 is a possible D gene (5 bases). Germline CDR1 is MNHEY and CDR2 is SVGAGI. V was clipped by 6 bases and J by 7 bases, with 16 bases between them. There are 14 residues in the CDR3.

This clonotype was counted at least ten times. The chain joins TRBV5-1 to TRBJ2-5; 8 nucleotides agree with TRBD2. The germline gives CDR1 SGHRS, CDR2 YFSETQ. The CDR3 sequence is 14 residues long. V trimming: 4 bases; J trimming: 1 base; junction bases outside the gene matches: 3. The CDR3 sequence: CASSLGLAQETQYF. The DNA for the CDR3 is TGCGCCAGCAGCCTAGGACTAGCCCAAGAGACCCAGTACTTC.

The chain employs TRBV10-3 and TRBJ1-2; D gene uncertain. The length of the CDR3 is 13 residues. Germline CDR1 ENHRY, CDR2 SYGVKD. Trimming cost V 10 bases and J 6 bases, with 18 bases left between them. CDR3 sequence (DNA): TGTGCCAGCCGGCAATTGGGCGGCCATGGCTACACCTTC. Translating gives CASRQLGGHGYTF.

The V gene is TRBV3-1, the J gene TRBJ2-7; D uncertain. Per germline, CDR1 LGHDT and CDR2 YNNKEL (reference sequence). Trimming removed 3 bases from V and 3 bases from J, with 9 bases in between. The CDR3 totals 13 residues. CDR3 sequence reads: CASSQEPYYEQYV. Here the CDR3 DNA reads TGTGCCAGCAGCCAGGAGCCGTACTACGAGCAGTACGTC.

This clonotype has a count of ten or more. This rearrangement joins TRBV20-1 to TRBJ2-3; D uncertain. CDR3 size: 14 residues. The V end lost 7 bases, the J end lost 0 bases, and 14 bases lay between the germline ends. In germline, CDR1 is DFQATT, CDR2 SNEGSKA (reference sequence). DNA for the CDR3: TGCAGTGTGGCAGCTACCACTAGCACAGATACGCAGTATTTT. Translated, it gives CSVAATTSTDTQYF.

This clonotype was detected only a few times. The rearrangement links TRBV29-1 to TRBJ1-2; 11 nucleotides line up with TRBD1. CDR1 SQVTM and CDR2 ANQGSEA come from the germline V gene. Trimming cost V 1 base and J 5 bases; bases outside gene matches: 9. CDR3 size: 16 residues. CDR3 amino acids: CSVEVRDRGFWYGYTF. CDR3 DNA sequence: TGCAGCGTTGAAGTGCGGGACAGGGGGTTTTGGTATGGCTACACCTTC.

This chain connects TRBV5-1 to TRBJ2-1, with TRBD2 matching over 8 bases. The J segment lost 12 bases and the V segment lost 0 bases, leaving 11 bases of the junction unmatched. The CDR3 totals 15 residues. CDR1 is SGHRS, CDR2 YFSETQ, per germline. CDR3 sequence reads: CASSLASGGPLGQFF. DNA of the CDR3: TGCGCCAGCAGCTTGGCCTCGGGAGGGCCCCTCGGGCAGTTCTTC.

The V gene is TRBV20-1, the J gene TRBJ2-4; 10 nucleotides align to TRBD2. The V gene's germline CDR1 is DFQATT and CDR2 SNEGSKA (reference sequence). The V segment lost 1 base and the J segment 16 bases; nucleotides outside the gene matches: 10. The CDR3 has 13 amino acids. CDR3 sequence: CSARALGLADPYF. The DNA for the CDR3 is TGCAGTGCTAGAGCCCTAGGACTAGCGGACCCATACTTC.

On this clonotype: This clone may be a read error of a much larger clone one base away. The chain recombines TRBV27 with TRBJ1-1; D is unclear. Trimming left V 7 bases short and J 1 base short, with 10 bases between. The CDR3 is 13 amino acids. The germline V gene has CDR1 MNHEY and CDR2 SMNVEV (reference sequence). The DNA of the CDR3 is TGTGCCAGCAATTACAAGGGGAACACTGAAGCTTTCTTT. Translated: CASNYKGNTEAFF.

The table lists this clonotype with many counts. This rearrangement joins TRBV12-3 or TRBV12-4 to TRBJ2-3, with D hard to call. The CDR3 totals 12 residues. Trimming cost V 6 bases and J 5 bases, with 9 bases left between them. Here the CDR3 DNA reads TGTGCCAGCAGCGCTACCATAGATACGCAGTATTTT. It codes for CASSATIDTQYF.

This clonotype was seen more than once but under ten times. The rearrangement links TRBV3-1 to TRBJ2-1, with no clear D. The germline V gene encodes CDR1 LGHDT and CDR2 YNNKEL (reference sequence). V lost 0 bases to trimming and J lost 8 bases, with 5 bases between them. This CDR3 has 12 residues. In nucleotides, the CDR3 is TGTGCCAGCAGCCAAGAGGGGTATGAGCAGTTCTTC. Residues: CASSQEGYEQFF.

This clonotype was detected a few times. The chain couples TRBV3-1 to TRBJ2-5; 10 bases map to TRBD2. The CDR3 consists of 16 residues. Germline V gene sequence: CDR1 LGHDT, CDR2 YNNKEL (reference sequence). Trimming took 0 bases from V and 1 from J; bases not matched to a gene: 2. CDR3 loop: CASSQELAGAQETQYF. The CDR3 coding sequence is TGTGCCAGCAGCCAAGAGCTAGCGGGGGCCCAAGAGACCCAGTACTTC.

This clonotype is labeled medium-sized (0.01 to 0.1%). The rearrangement uses TRBV12-3 or TRBV12-4 and TRBJ2-5; D not certain. The CDR3 is 18 amino acids. Trimming took 6 bases from V and 4 from J, leaving 27 bases between them. The CDR3 reads CASSKRPHPDRGGETQYF. CDR3 coding DNA: TGTGCCAGCAGCAAACGCCCTCATCCGGACCGAGGTGGAGAGACCCAGTACTTC.

This clonotype was detected only a few times. This chain joins TRBV5-6 and TRBJ2-1; D possibly corresponds to TRBD2 (6 bases). The germline V gene has CDR1 SGHDT and CDR2 YYEEEE. Between the trimmed V and J ends, which lost 3 bases and 6 bases, there was a span of 16 bases. CDR3 length: 15 amino acids. This chain's CDR3 is CASSCCVGSPNEQFF. CDR3 DNA: TGTGCCAGCAGCTGCTGCGTCGGGAGCCCCAATGAGCAGTTCTTC.

There are many counts of this clonotype. CDR3 region: CASSTGSHGELFF. In DNA form, the CDR3 reads TGTGCCAGCAGCACCGGCAGCCACGGGGAGCTGTTTTTT. The chain couples TRBV12-3 or TRBV12-4 to TRBJ2-2; D remains ambiguous. Trimming removed 6 bases at V and 7 bases at J, with 12 bases between. The CDR3 loop spans 13 amino acids.

This clonotype was detected only a few times. The chain combines TRBV6-5 with TRBJ2-3; D perhaps matches TRBD2 (5 bases). V shed 0 bases and J shed 6 bases, with 10 bases lying between them. The germline V gene has CDR1 MNHEY and CDR2 SVGAGI. The CDR3 is 14 residues long. The chain's CDR3 is CASSYSTGKDTQYF. The CDR3, as DNA: TGTGCCAGCAGTTACTCTACCGGGAAGGATACGCAGTATTTT.

This clonotype appeared many times. The chain joins TRBV6-4 to TRBJ2-1; D gene ambiguous. The germline CDR1 and CDR2 sequences are MRHNA and SNTAGT. V lost 3 bases and J lost 5, with 8 bases in between. The CDR3 contains 13 residues. DNA for the CDR3: TGTGCCAGCAGTGAGCAAAGGGACAATGAGCAGTTCTTC. Protein product: CASSEQRDNEQFF.

This clonotype was found many times. This chain joins TRBV29-1 and TRBJ2-7; 9 nucleotides match TRBD1. V gave up 6 bases and J gave up 2 bases; unmatched junction bases: 8. This CDR3 contains 14 residues. The germline gives CDR1 SQVTM, CDR2 ANQGSEA. The chain's CDR3 is CSVTPGQGTYEQYF. DNA of the CDR3: TGCAGCGTCACCCCGGGACAGGGCACCTACGAGCAGTACTTC.

The chain is built from TRBV2 and TRBJ2-7; 13 bases line up with TRBD2. The junction had 3 bases not matched to a gene; V was cut back by 6 bases and J by 4 bases. The CDR3 length is 14 residues. Germline CDR1 reads SNHLY; CDR2 reads FYNNEI. Written as DNA, the CDR3 is TGTGCCAGCAGAGGACTAGCGGGAGTGTACGAGCAGTACGTC. Encoded protein: CASRGLAGVYEQYV.

This clonotype was picked up a small number of times. The chain has TRBV27 and TRBJ2-6, with D possibly TRBD2 on 6 matching bases. The CDR3 runs to 17 residues. The germline V and J ends were trimmed by 7 bases and 0 bases, with 16 bases remaining between them. Germline lookup yields CDR1 MNHEY and CDR2 SMNVEV (reference sequence). The CDR3 DNA is TGTGCCAGCATGGGTCGGGGACTGAACTCTGGGGCCAACGTCCTGACTTTC. It translates to CASMGRGLNSGANVLTF.

The chain links TRBV9 to TRBJ2-3; D uncertain. V was clipped by 4 bases and J by 5 bases, with 11 bases between them. Germline values: CDR1 SGDLS, CDR2 YYNGEE. The CDR3 totals 13 residues. This CDR3 is CASSPPLGDTQYF. CDR3 in DNA: TGTGCCAGCAGCCCCCCCCTGGGAGATACGCAGTATTTT. The full variable domain, rest sourced from reference TRBV9 and TRBJ2-3, is DSGVTQTPKHLITATGQRVTLRCSPRSGDLSVYWYQQSLDQGLQFLIQYYNGEERAKGNILERFSAQQFPDLHSELNLSSLELGDSALYFCASSPPLGDTQYFGPGTRLTVL.

This clonotype was counted between two and nine times. The CDR3 protein is CSAGDNSGETQYF. Written as DNA, the CDR3 is TGCAGTGCTGGGGATAATTCGGGAGAGACCCAGTACTTC. The gene calls are TRBV20-1 and TRBJ2-5; no clear D. The germline V gene has CDR1 DFQATT and CDR2 SNEGSKA (reference sequence). The CDR3 extends over 13 amino acids. V was shortened by 5 bases and J by 4 bases, with 14 bases between the two germline ends.

The V and J genes are TRBV2 and TRBJ2-5; 7 nucleotides agree with TRBD1. This CDR3 contains 13 residues. V trimming: 6 bases; J trimming: 5 bases; junction bases outside the gene matches: 6. Germline V gives CDR1 SNHLY, CDR2 FYNNEI. This CDR3 reads CASRPTGEETQYF. CDR3 coding DNA: TGTGCCAGCAGACCAACAGGGGAGGAGACCCAGTACTTC.

This clonotype occurred a few times. V gene TRBV12-3 or TRBV12-4 combines with J gene TRBJ2-5, with 8 bases that match TRBD1. The CDR3 totals 14 residues. V shed 2 bases, J shed 7 bases, and the junction held 6 bases outside the gene matches. This chain's CDR3 is CASSLLAGGRTQYF. For the CDR3, the DNA is TGTGCCAGCAGTTTATTGGCAGGGGGCCGGACCCAGTACTTC.

The DNA of the CDR3 is TGTGCCAGCAGCTTAAGTATACAGGGGGCAACTGAAGCTTTCTTT. The encoded protein is CASSLSIQGATEAFF. The V and J genes are TRBV7-8 and TRBJ1-1; TRBD1 agrees at 9 bases. The CDR3 spans 15 residues. Germline CDR1 reads SGHVS; CDR2 reads FQNEAQ. The ends lost 2 bases at V and 5 bases at J; junction bases unmatched: 6.

This clonotype was recorded at least ten times. This chain joins TRBV12-3 or TRBV12-4 and TRBJ2-1, with TRBD1 identical over 9 bases. This CDR3 is 14 amino acids long. The J segment lost 8 bases and the V segment lost 5 bases, leaving 7 bases of the junction unmatched. CDR3: CASSGPDRGYEQFF. The CDR3 nucleotides are TGTGCCAGCAGTGGGCCGGACAGGGGCTATGAGCAGTTCTTC.

This clonotype was found once. The chain has TRBV18 and TRBJ2-5; D gene unclear. Per the germline V gene, CDR1 is KGHSH and CDR2 is LQKENI. Between the trimmed V and J ends, which lost 2 bases and 2 bases, there was a span of 12 bases. There are 15 residues in the CDR3. The CDR3 is CASSPGVAAQETQYF. DNA of the CDR3: TGTGCCAGCTCACCAGGCGTCGCAGCGCAAGAGACCCAGTACTTC.